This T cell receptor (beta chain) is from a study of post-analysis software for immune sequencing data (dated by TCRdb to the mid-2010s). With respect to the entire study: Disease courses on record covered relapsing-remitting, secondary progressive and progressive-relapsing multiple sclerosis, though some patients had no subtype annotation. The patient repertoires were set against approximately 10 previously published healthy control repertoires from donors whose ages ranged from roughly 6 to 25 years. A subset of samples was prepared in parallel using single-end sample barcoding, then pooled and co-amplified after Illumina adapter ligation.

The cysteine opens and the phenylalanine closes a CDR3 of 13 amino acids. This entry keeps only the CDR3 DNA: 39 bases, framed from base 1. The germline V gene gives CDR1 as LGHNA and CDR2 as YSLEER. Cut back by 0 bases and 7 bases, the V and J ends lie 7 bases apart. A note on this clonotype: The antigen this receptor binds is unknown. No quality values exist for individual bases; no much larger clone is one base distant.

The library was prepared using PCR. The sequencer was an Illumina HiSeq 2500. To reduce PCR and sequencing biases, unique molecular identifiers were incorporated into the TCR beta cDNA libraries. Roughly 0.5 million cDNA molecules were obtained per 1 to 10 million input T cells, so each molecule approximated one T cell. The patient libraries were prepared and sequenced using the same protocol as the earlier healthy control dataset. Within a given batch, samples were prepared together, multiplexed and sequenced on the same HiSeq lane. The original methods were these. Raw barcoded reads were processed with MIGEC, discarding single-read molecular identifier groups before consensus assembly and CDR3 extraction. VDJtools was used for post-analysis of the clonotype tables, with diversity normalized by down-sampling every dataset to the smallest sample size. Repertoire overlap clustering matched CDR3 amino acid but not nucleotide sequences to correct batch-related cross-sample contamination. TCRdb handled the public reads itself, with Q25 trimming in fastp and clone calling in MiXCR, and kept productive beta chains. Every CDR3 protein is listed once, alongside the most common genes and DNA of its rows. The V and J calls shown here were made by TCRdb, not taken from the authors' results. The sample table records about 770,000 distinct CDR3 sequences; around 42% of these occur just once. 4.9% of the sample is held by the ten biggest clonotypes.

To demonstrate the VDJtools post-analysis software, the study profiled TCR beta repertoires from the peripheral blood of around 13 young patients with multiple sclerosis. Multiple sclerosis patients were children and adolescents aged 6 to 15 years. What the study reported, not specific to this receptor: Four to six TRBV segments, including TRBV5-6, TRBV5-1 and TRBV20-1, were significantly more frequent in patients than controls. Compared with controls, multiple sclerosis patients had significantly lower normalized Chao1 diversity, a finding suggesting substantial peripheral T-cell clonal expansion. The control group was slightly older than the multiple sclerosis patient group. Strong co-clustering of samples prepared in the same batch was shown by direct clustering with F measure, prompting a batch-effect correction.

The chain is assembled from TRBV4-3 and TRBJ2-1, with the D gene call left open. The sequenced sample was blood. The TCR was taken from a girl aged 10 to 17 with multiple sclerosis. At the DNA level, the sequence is TGCGCCAGCAGCCAAGATAGGATAAATGAGCAGTTCTTC. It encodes CASSQDRINEQFF.